This entry describes one T cell receptor beta chain. No antigen is known for it. One base away there is no much larger clone; base qualities are not given. The CDR3 runs 12 residues from the cysteine to the phenylalanine. Solely the CDR3 DNA is kept, with 36 bases framed from the first base. Germline trimming: 8 bases from V, 4 bases from J; junction bases outside gene matches: 0. The germline V gene encodes CDR1 ENHRY and CDR2 SYGVKD. The cohort comprised around 700 healthy bone marrow donors. Cohort members were all nominally healthy when sampled, although unrecorded immune exposures were likely present. The donor was CMV seronegative and belonged to the group of under 400 seronegative cohort members. A peripheral blood sample was collected from each donor, and TCR beta sequencing was performed on peripheral blood mononuclear cells. Genomic DNA was extracted from the blood cell samples with the Qiagen DNeasy Blood Extraction Kit.

This sample is part of a study of cytomegalovirus exposure and HLA in healthy donors (dated by TCRdb to between 2016 and 2019). Notes on the research overall: An earlier analysis of roughly 570 of the donors reported 250 to 350 Gb of sequence data and about 120 million unique TCR beta sequences obtained from roughly 180 million T cells. The genetic ancestry cluster associated with self-reported Caucasian donors included about four fifths of the roughly 380 genotyped donors. A separate validation cohort of about 110 different subjects was used in addition to the roughly 620-subject first cohort. The later analysis used no new phenotypic data to find candidate immune exposures, relying instead on TCR beta sequences and their occurrence across donors. High-throughput TCR immunosequencing, statistical association of individual TCRs with disease status, and machine learning were combined to predict cytomegalovirus infection status. Using immunosequencing, the study profiled T cell repertoires from some 670 subjects and related those repertoires to cytomegalovirus serostatus. Because of strong linkage in the cohort, 4 to 6 DR-DQ haplotypes were treated as single units for association and clustering. Every repertoire in the discovery cohort had been generated on one and the same sequencing platform. Donor age, sex, ethnicity and CMV serostatus were compiled together with the repertoire data. Typing coverage varied by locus: 629-630 donors for A, B, C, DRB1 and DQB1; more than 500 for DQA1; approximately 570 for DPA1; under 490 for DPB1. On average, around 240,000 unique TCR beta nucleotide sequences were sequenced per donor among more than 350 genotyped donors of the cohort, with roughly 20% of those sequences being non-productive. An early release that covered more than 550 HLA-typed donors contained about 300 gigabases of sequencing data and tens of millions of unique TCR sequences. HLA typing included class I and class II loci at four-digit resolution. A later analysis re-examined previously published TCR beta repertoires from about 700 donors and added high-resolution HLA genotyping to investigate patterns of TCR occurrence. In an earlier analysis of 500 to 650 of the donors, high-throughput TCR beta sequencing was used to judge whether each TCR beta V gene segment behaved as functional or pseudogenic. A later genetic analysis took genome-wide SNP genotypes for about 55% of the roughly 670 donors and used that subset as a discovery cohort. The aim of the study was to test whether cataloging public T cell receptors could identify signatures of past pathogen exposure.

To prepare the library, the immunoSEQ multiplex PCR assay was applied. A mixture of 60 forward primers for TCR Vbeta segments and 13 reverse primers for TCR Jbeta segments was used in the multiplex PCR. A multiplex PCR assay on genomic DNA amplified the CDR3 region of rearranged TCR beta genes. The Illumina HiSeq System was used to sequence the amplified TCR beta libraries as 87-base-pair reads. As for the authors' bioinformatics: A later analysis tallied 75 million to 95 million unique TCR beta chains across the 666 repertoires, and 10 million to 11 million of those chains were shared by two or more donors. Raw reads were error-corrected and collapsed into unique sequences by a nearest-neighbor algorithm in which closely related sequences were merged to remove PCR and sequencing errors. V, D and J gene segments were assigned by aligning CDR3 sequences to IMGT reference sequences. For a sequence to be retained, a match of at least six nucleotides was required to both a V gene segment and a J gene segment. Rearrangements were called productive when the CDR3 lacked stop codons and stayed in frame with V and J; all others were non-productive. Following IMGT convention, CDR3 was defined as the stretch from the second conserved V-encoded cysteine to the conserved J-encoded phenylalanine. The earlier analysis of about 640 of the donors excluded any sequence lacking an unambiguous match to a single V gene segment. An earlier analysis of some 610 of the donors called V segments functional above 56.7% productive rearrangements and segregating when the between-donor standard deviation exceeded 5%. A statistical classification framework was built for diagnosing cytomegalovirus status from the catalog of TCR beta chain sequences. A later analysis assigned V and J genes by comparing TCR nucleotide sequences with IMGT/GENE-DB human TR gene sequences. Using the TCRdist pipeline, a later analysis assigned CDR3 sequences along with most-parsimonious VDJ recombination scenarios. In a later analysis, each TCR beta chain was defined by its CDR3 amino acid sequence together with its V-gene family, and reads without a unique V-gene family were excluded. A later analysis removed roughly 590 highly shared, low-generation-probability nucleotide sequences to deal with suspected cross-contamination and a sequencing artifact. In a later analysis, a clonal expansion index was calculated for each public chain from normalized within-repertoire ranks of inferred template counts. Generation probabilities in a later analysis came from a VDJ recombination model fitted to out-of-frame rearrangements, and those results were checked against IGoR. Hypergeometric tests were used in a later analysis to score TCR-TCR, TCR-HLA and TCR-CMV co-occurrence, with a repertoire-size bias correction applied to the TCR pairs. False discovery rates were estimated in a later analysis by permuting HLA or CMV assignments 20 times. In a later analysis, co-occurring TCRs were grouped with DBSCAN, and TCRdist sequence similarity was added when clustering was performed within HLA-allele-positive subsets. Co-occurrence clustering excluded repertoires with fewer than 30,000 or more than 120,000 public chains, plus five with anomalous nucleotide sharing. Held by TCRdb, this immuneACCESS table contains in-frame sequences only and omits some clones. Under half of the omission traces to an unresolved V gene where checked; the cause of the rest is unknown. For V, J and clone size, that table is used; D and trimming come from the DNA. This sample gives 160,000 or so clones in total; about three quarters of them show up just once. 5% to 7% of the sample comes from the top ten.

Findings and caveats that apply to the study as a whole: The sequencing pipeline was judged likely to have produced a cluster of highly shared sequence variants as a technical artifact. In this cohort, only TCR beta chains were sequenced, and detectable features were limited by the absence of alpha or paired-chain data. Linkage disequilibrium might explain the correlated functional status among segregating V segments, but an unknown experimental factor could not be excluded. It was suggested by the authors that the approach could potentially be generalized to other disease states and immunological phenotypes. In a later analysis, the rate of TCR association differed among HLA loci, with DRB1 alleles having the most associated TCRs and HLA-C alleles having the fewest. A few of the identified cytomegalovirus-associated TCR beta chains were confirmed in vitro to be specific for cytomegalovirus antigens. Compared with the 666-donor mean, donors in an Asian-associated ancestry cluster had fewer N-insertions in productive TCRs, according to a later genetic analysis. A later analysis reported that several top co-occurrence clusters appeared linked to parvovirus B19, influenza, CMV and Epstein-Barr virus. The classifier was reported to diagnose cytomegalovirus status with high specificity and sensitivity in both the original and validation cohorts. In an earlier analysis of more than 500 of the donors, most TCR beta V segments appeared in productive rearrangements about 87% or about 30% of the time, broadly matching IMGT annotations. Because counts were too low, about 18 rarely observed V segments, including chromosome 9 orphons, were left out of the earlier analysis of about 500 of the donors. A later analysis found that HLA-associated TCR beta chains were more clonally expanded and had lower generation probabilities than equally common non-associated chains. A later analysis associated about 17,000 TCR beta sequences with specific HLA alleles at a false discovery rate of 0.05. According to a later analysis, most CMV-associated TCR beta chains appeared to be HLA-restricted, and the HLA associations seemed to be driven largely by CMV exposure. In the study, about 150 TCR beta chains were listed as associated with cytomegalovirus. A later genetic analysis associated a missense DCLRE1C variant with V-gene and J-gene trimming of TCR beta chains, and an independent cohort replicated the association. Because some donors lacked HLA typing at each locus, the association tests relied only on the typed subset. When HLA alleles, especially DR and DQ, strongly co-occurred, attributing TCR associations to individual alleles was difficult. A further reported finding was that TCR beta sequences accurately predicted the HLA-A and HLA-B alleles for most subjects in the first cohort. For the cohort, immune exposure information was limited to CMV serostatus. Most TCR sequences were seen in very few donors, while some public TCRs were found in many individuals. The 87-base-pair reads could not distinguish some IMGT-functional V segments, including TRBV6-2 and TRBV6-3, so those segments were excluded. Presence/absence analyses assumed roughly uniform sequencing depth across donors, an assumption that may not hold.

The chain couples TRBV10-3 to TRBJ2-3; TRBD1 matches 10 bases in the middle. This receptor was taken from a man aged 40-50 years in good health and CMV-seronegative. Input material: PBMCs. CDR3 region: CAIGQGADTQYF. The DNA reads as follows: TGTGCCATCGGACAGGGGGCAGATACGCAGTATTTT.